The sequence of this T cell receptor (beta chain) was determined in a study of Graves' ophthalmopathy and Graves' hyperthyroidism. The CDR3 contains 16 residues. The V gene's germline CDR1 is DFQATT and CDR2 SNEGSKA (reference sequence). Trimming removed 5 bases at V and 0 bases at J, with 17 bases between. RNA transcripts provided the template for amplifying TCR beta CDR3 regions. Amplification began with first-round RT-PCR using HTBI primers, then second-round multiplex PCR was performed. TCRdb reanalysed the multiplex PCR reads using MiXCR and keeps one entry per CDR3 protein. The sample carries around 1,200,000 distinct CDR3 sequences, around a third recorded once. Participants with hyperthyroidism, aged 18 to 65, were newly diagnosed with under 2 months' duration.

The sequenced sample was peripheral blood or thyroid tissue (not recorded which). This chain links TRBV20-1 with TRBJ1-5; TRBD1 is a possible D gene (5 bases). This sequence was found in an adult man with Graves' hyperthyroidism. The CDR3 is CSALGWGTDSNQPQHF. CDR3 DNA sequence: TGCAGTGCTCTAGGGTGGGGGACTGATAGCAATCAGCCCCAGCATTTT.